The 19 T cell receptor beta chains given below trace back to one sample, sequenced in a study of cytomegalovirus exposure and HLA in healthy donors. Use of 60 Vbeta and 13 Jbeta primers characterized the PCR. Generated by immunoSEQ multiplex PCR, the TCRdb table keeps only in-frame clones and is missing some. The profile shows 55,000 or so clones, approximately 80% of them singletons. Sequences were obtained from PBMCs. Receptors were obtained from a female donor in good health and CMV-seronegative.

The chain has TRBV5-1 and TRBJ1-1, with 11 bases that match TRBD1. The CDR3 extends over 16 amino acids. In germline, CDR1 is SGHRS, CDR2 YFSETQ. V shed 4 bases and J 2 bases; nucleotides not matched to a gene: 7. This CDR3 reads CASSPRDRGINTEAFF. CDR3 bases: TGCGCCAGCAGCCCCCGGGACAGGGGGATAAACACTGAAGCTTTCTTT.

The CDR3 spells CASSSRGGGSEAFF. The CDR3 nucleotides are TGTGCCAGCAGCTCACGTGGAGGGGGCTCTGAAGCTTTCTTT. The rearrangement joins TRBV5-6 to TRBJ1-1, with 7 bases lining up with TRBD1. There are 14 residues in the CDR3. Trimming at V came to 3 bases and at J to 6 bases, leaving 8 bases not matched to a gene. Germline V gene sequence: CDR1 SGHDT, CDR2 YYEEEE.

This chain connects TRBV7-3 to TRBJ2-1, with D maybe TRBD2 (6 bases). The CDR3 runs to 14 residues. Per the germline V gene, CDR1 is SGHTA and CDR2 is FQGTGA. The germline V and J ends were trimmed by 5 bases and 4 bases, with 12 bases remaining between them. The CDR3: CASSRSRDYNEQFF. The DNA for the CDR3 is TGTGCCAGCAGCAGGTCGCGGGATTACAATGAGCAGTTCTTC.

This clone was counted once. The V and J genes are TRBV4-2 and TRBJ2-1; maybe TRBD2 (6 bases). V was cut by 2 bases and J by 7 bases, with 15 bases left in between. The CDR3 is 15 amino acids. Germline CDR1 and CDR2: LGHNA and YNFKEQ. The CDR3 bases are TGTGCCAGCAGCCAATCCCGGGACTCGGATAATGAGCAGTTCTTC. It codes for CASSQSRDSDNEQFF.

This CDR3 is CASSLAGVGTQYF. As DNA, the CDR3 is TGTGCCAGCAGCTTAGCCGGGGTGGGGACCCAGTACTTC. J is TRBJ2-5 and V is TRBV13, with D possibly matching TRBD2 (5 bases). This CDR3 comprises 13 residues. The ends were cut back, 1 base at V and 7 bases at J, with 10 bases in the middle. The germline V gene has CDR1 PRHDT and CDR2 FYEKMQ (reference sequence).

This clone has only a few counts. The genes are TRBV5-1 and TRBJ1-1, with TRBD1 as a possible D gene (5 bases). The CDR3 has 15 amino acids. The germline V gene has CDR1 SGHRS and CDR2 YFSETQ. Trimming removed 2 bases at V and 5 bases at J, with 16 bases between. CDR3 in DNA: TGCGCCAGCAGCTTCCGCGCAGGGAGGTTGACTGAAGCTTTCTTT. Amino acids: CASSFRAGRLTEAFF.

V is TRBV15 and J is TRBJ2-7; TRBD1 might be the D (5 bases). The CDR3 sequence is 17 residues long. Trimming left V 0 bases short and J 0 bases short, with 15 bases between. Germline loops: CDR1 LNHNV, CDR2 YYDKDF (reference sequence). CDR3 loop: CATSRDPSGFSSYEQYF. The CDR3 DNA reads as TGTGCCACCAGCAGAGATCCTTCAGGGTTTTCCTCCTACGAGCAGTACTTC.

This clone was recorded a few times. The chain combines TRBV5-1 with TRBJ2-5; no firm D call. In germline, CDR1 is SGHRS, CDR2 YFSETQ. V shed 1 base and J shed 4 bases, with 8 bases lying between them. The length of the CDR3 is 13 residues. CDR3 nucleotides: TGCGCCAGCAGCTTGCCAGGTCTAGAGACCCAGTACTTC. Its protein product is CASSLPGLETQYF.

This clone was seen a handful of times. V gene TRBV5-6 combines with J gene TRBJ1-1; D possibly corresponds to TRBD1 (5 bases). V was cut by 4 bases and J by 1 base, with 11 bases left in between. CDR3 length: 14 amino acids. CDR1 and CDR2 (germline): SGHDT, YYEEEE. The CDR3 DNA follows: TGTGCCAGCAGCCTGGGACTTTCGAACACTGAAGCTTTCTTT. This translates into CASSLGLSNTEAFF.

V usage is TRBV10-3 and J usage is TRBJ2-7; TRBD1 matches at 11 bases. The CDR3 loop spans 14 amino acids. J gave up 1 base and V 6 bases, and 2 bases lay outside the gene matches. Germline V CDR1 and CDR2: ENHRY, SYGVKD. The CDR3 loop reads CAISGTGGSYEQYF. The CDR3 DNA is TGTGCCATCAGCGGGACAGGGGGATCCTACGAGCAGTACTTC.

V and J are TRBV21-1 and TRBJ1-1; the D segment call TRBD1 is taken from the table without a DNA check. TRBV21-1 is labeled a pseudogene. The length of the CDR3 is 14 residues. The CDR3 sequence: CASSKEGTAREAFF. For the CDR3, the DNA is TGTGCCAGCAGCAAAGAAGGGACAGCGCGTGAAGCTTTCTTT.

The chain employs TRBV6-6 and TRBJ1-1, with 8 positions matching TRBD1. The CDR3 is 16 residues long. Trimming at V came to 1 base and at J to 4 bases, leaving 8 bases not matched to a gene. Germline V gene sequence: CDR1 MNHNY, CDR2 SVGAGI (reference sequence). CDR3 loop: CASSYLQGGKGTEAFF. CDR3 nucleotide sequence: TGTGCCAGCAGTTACTTACAGGGGGGTAAGGGCACTGAAGCTTTCTTT.

In this sample, this clone turned up once. This chain uses TRBV7-9 with TRBJ2-3; D perhaps matches TRBD1 (6 bases). V was shortened by 5 bases and J by 4 bases, with 16 bases between the two germline ends. Germline V CDR1 and CDR2: SEHNR, FQNEAQ (reference sequence). The CDR3 consists of 15 residues. CDR3 loop: CASSRTGKGADTQYF. CDR3 sequence (DNA): TGTGCCAGCAGCAGAACAGGGAAGGGCGCAGATACGCAGTATTTT.

The CDR3 loop reads CASSLGQGARDTEAFF. The CDR3 DNA sequence: TGCGCCAGCAGCTTGGGACAGGGGGCAAGGGACACTGAAGCTTTCTTT. J is TRBJ1-1 and V is TRBV5-1; 10 bases match TRBD1. Germline assignment: CDR1 SGHRS and CDR2 YFSETQ. The CDR3 consists of 16 residues. Trimming at V came to 0 bases and at J to 3 bases, leaving 5 bases not matched to a gene.

The chain employs TRBV5-4 and TRBJ2-1, with D possibly matching TRBD2 (5 bases). Germline CDR1 is SGHNT and CDR2 is YYREEE (reference sequence). The CDR3 extends over 16 amino acids. V was cut by 0 bases and J by 0 bases, with 10 bases left in between. Here the CDR3 reads CASSLGTPSSYNEQFF. DNA of the CDR3: TGTGCCAGCAGCTTGGGGACTCCGAGCTCCTACAATGAGCAGTTCTTC.

The chain combines TRBV5-1 with TRBJ2-3; 14 nucleotides agree with TRBD2. The CDR3 contains 16 residues. The junction had 9 bases not matched to a gene; V was cut back by 4 bases and J by 8 bases. Germline CDR1 SGHRS, CDR2 YFSETQ. The CDR3 loop reads CASSLPTSGGAGTQYF. The DNA for the CDR3 is TGCGCCAGCAGCCTTCCGACTAGCGGGGGGGCAGGTACGCAGTATTTT.

This chain joins TRBV20-1 and TRBJ1-2; D is unclear. CDR1 is DFQATT, CDR2 SNEGSKA, per germline (reference sequence). There are 9 residues in the CDR3. Trimming took 7 bases from V and 4 from J, leaving 4 bases between them. CDR3 nucleotide sequence: TGCAGTGTCGGCTATGGCTACACCTTC. Its protein product is CSVGYGYTF.

This clone was recorded only once. The chain's CDR3 is CASSLDGVGQETQYF. The CDR3 nucleotides read TGCGCCAGCAGCTTGGACGGGGTCGGGCAAGAGACCCAGTACTTC. The chain couples TRBV5-1 to TRBJ2-5; tentative D call: TRBD2 (5 bases). V was cut by 0 bases and J by 2 bases, with 11 bases left in between. Germline-derived CDR1 and CDR2 are SGHRS and YFSETQ. This CDR3 is built from 15 residues.

The chain carries TRBV7-2 and TRBJ2-7; 11 bases align to TRBD2. CDR1 SGHTA and CDR2 FQGNSA come from the germline V gene. The CDR3 totals 16 residues. Trimming took 5 bases from V and 3 from J; bases not matched to a gene: 9. This CDR3 reads CASSPDSSGGFYEQYF. CDR3 in DNA: TGTGCCAGCAGCCCCGACTCTAGCGGGGGGTTCTACGAGCAGTACTTC. The full variable domain, rest sourced from reference TRBV7-2 and TRBJ2-7, is GAGVSQSPSNKVTEKGKDVELRCDPISGHTALYWYRQSLGQGLEFLIYFQGNSAPDKSGLPSDRFSAERTGGSVSTLTIQRTQQEDSAVYLCASSPDSSGGFYEQYFGPGTRLTVT.